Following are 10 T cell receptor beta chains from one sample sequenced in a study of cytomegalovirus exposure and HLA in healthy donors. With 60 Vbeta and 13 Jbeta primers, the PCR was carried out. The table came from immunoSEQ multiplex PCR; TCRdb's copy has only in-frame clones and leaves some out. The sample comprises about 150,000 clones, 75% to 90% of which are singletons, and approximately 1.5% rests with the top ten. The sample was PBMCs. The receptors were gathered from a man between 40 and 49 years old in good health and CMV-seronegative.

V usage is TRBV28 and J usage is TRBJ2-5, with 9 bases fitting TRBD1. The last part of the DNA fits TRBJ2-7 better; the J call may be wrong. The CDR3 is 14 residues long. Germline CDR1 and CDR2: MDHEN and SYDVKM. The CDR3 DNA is TGTGCCAGCAGACCCGGGACAGGGCTGTACGAGCAGTACTTC. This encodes CASRPGTGLYEQYF.

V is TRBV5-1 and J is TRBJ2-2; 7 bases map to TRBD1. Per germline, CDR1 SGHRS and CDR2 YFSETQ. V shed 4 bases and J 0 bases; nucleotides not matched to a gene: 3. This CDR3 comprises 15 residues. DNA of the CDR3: TGCGCCAGCAGCGCCAGGGGGTCGAACACCGGGGAGCTGTTTTTT. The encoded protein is CASSARGSNTGELFF.

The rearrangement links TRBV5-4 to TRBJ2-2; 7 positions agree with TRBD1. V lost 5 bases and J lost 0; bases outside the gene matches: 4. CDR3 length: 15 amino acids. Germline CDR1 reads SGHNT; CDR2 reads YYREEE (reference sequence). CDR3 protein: CASSPGTANTGELFF. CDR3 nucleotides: TGTGCCAGCAGTCCCGGGACAGCGAACACCGGGGAGCTGTTTTTT.

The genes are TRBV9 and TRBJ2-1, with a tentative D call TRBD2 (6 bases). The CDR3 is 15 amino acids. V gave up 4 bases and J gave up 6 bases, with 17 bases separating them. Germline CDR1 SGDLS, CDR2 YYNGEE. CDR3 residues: CASSPSGVPANEQFF. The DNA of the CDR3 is TGTGCCAGCAGCCCCTCGGGGGTACCGGCCAATGAGCAGTTCTTC.

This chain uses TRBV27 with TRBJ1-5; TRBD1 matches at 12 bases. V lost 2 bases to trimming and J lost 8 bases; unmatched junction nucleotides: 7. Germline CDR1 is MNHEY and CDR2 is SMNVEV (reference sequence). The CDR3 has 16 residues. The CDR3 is CASSLTGTGGREPQHF. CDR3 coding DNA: TGTGCCAGCAGTTTAACCGGGACAGGGGGCCGAGAGCCCCAGCATTTT.

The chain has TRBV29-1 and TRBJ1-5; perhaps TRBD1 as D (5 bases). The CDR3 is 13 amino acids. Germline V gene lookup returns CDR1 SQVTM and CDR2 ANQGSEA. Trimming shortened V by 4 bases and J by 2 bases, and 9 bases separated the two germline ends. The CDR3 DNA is TGCAGCGTTGCCGGGGGAGGCAATCAGCCCCAGCATTTT. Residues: CSVAGGGNQPQHF.

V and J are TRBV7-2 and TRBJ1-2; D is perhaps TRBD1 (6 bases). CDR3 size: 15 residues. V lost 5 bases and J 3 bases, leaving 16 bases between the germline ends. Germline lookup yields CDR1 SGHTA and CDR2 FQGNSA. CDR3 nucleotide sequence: TGTGCCAGCAGCCCTGGATCGGCAGGGGACTATGGCTACACCTTC. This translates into CASSPGSAGDYGYTF.

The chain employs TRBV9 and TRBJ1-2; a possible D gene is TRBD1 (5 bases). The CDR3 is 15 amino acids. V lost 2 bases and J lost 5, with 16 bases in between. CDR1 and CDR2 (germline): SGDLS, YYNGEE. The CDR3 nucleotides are TGTGCCAGCAGCGTCGGGACTAACACTTTTTATGGCTACACCTTC. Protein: CASSVGTNTFYGYTF.

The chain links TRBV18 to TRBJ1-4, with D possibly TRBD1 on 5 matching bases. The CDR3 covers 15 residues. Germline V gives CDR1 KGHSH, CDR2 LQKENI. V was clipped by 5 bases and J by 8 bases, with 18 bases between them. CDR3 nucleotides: TGTGCCAGCTCATTATTCCAGGGTTCAAGCGAAAAACTGTTTTTT. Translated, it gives CASSLFQGSSEKLFF.

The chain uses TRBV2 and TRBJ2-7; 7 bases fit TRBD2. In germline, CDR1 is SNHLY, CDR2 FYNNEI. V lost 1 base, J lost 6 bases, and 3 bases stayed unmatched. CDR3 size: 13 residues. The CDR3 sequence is CASSEVGGVEQYF. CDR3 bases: TGTGCCAGCAGTGAAGTGGGGGGGGTCGAGCAGTACTTC.